Each of the 8 T cell receptor beta chains below was sequenced from the same sample in a study of blood T cell repertoires in COVID-19. Generated by immunoSEQ multiplex PCR, the TCRdb table keeps only in-frame clones and is missing some. Among more than 300,000 clones listed, over 80% were seen once. The source material was peripheral blood. These receptors were taken from a woman aged 45-65 years with COVID-19, enrolled during active disease.

This rearrangement joins TRBV2 to TRBJ2-1; 10 nucleotides agree with TRBD2. The length of the CDR3 is 14 residues. The V segment lost 5 bases and the J segment 7 bases; nucleotides outside the gene matches: 5. The V gene's germline CDR1 is SNHLY and CDR2 FYNNEI. The CDR3 nucleotides are TGTGCCAGCAGTCCCGGGACTAGCGTAAATGAGCAGTTCTTC. This translates into CASSPGTSVNEQFF.

The chain combines TRBV19 with TRBJ2-7, with D possibly matching TRBD1 (6 bases). The ends were cut back, 8 bases at V and 6 bases at J, with 17 bases in the middle. Germline V gene sequence: CDR1 LNHDA, CDR2 SQIVND (reference sequence). CDR3 size: 13 residues. The CDR3 protein is CASARDTQGEQYF. CDR3 sequence (DNA): TGTGCCAGTGCCCGGGACACCCAGGGCGAGCAGTACTTC.

The V call is TRBV7-6, the J call TRBJ2-1, with 10 bases matching TRBD2. V lost 1 base, J lost 5 bases, and 8 bases stayed unmatched. This CDR3 contains 17 residues. Germline lookup yields CDR1 SGHVS and CDR2 FNYEAQ. The DNA of the CDR3 is TGTGCCAGCAGCTTAGGGTCCCTACTAGCGGGGAACAATGAGCAGTTCTTC. It yields the protein CASSLGSLLAGNNEQFF. Complete variable domain (other parts from reference TRBV7-6 and TRBJ2-1): GAGVSQSPRYKVTKRGQDVALRCDPISGHVSLYWYRQALGQGPEFLTYFNYEAQQDKSGLPNDRFSAERPEGSISTLTIQRTEQRDSAMYRCASSLGSLLAGNNEQFFGPGTRLTVL.

CDR3 in amino acids: CASSILNRRDTGELFF. CDR3 nucleotide sequence: TGTGCCAGCAGTATATTAAACAGGAGAGACACCGGGGAGCTGTTTTTT. The chain joins TRBV27 to TRBJ2-2; D possibly corresponds to TRBD1 (5 bases). Germline values: CDR1 MNHEY, CDR2 SMNVEV (reference sequence). V was cut by 5 bases and J by 3 bases, with 16 bases left in between. CDR3 size: 16 residues.

V is TRBV11-2 and J is TRBJ2-3, with 8 bases identical to TRBD2. Per the germline V gene, CDR1 is SGHAT and CDR2 is FQNNGV. V shed 7 bases and J 9 bases; nucleotides not matched to a gene: 18. The CDR3 is 16 residues long. The CDR3 spells CASNTRTSQRAGTQYF. The CDR3 bases are TGTGCCAGCAACACGCGGACTAGCCAACGAGCGGGGACGCAGTATTTT. Variable domain in full (rest from reference TRBV11-2 and TRBJ2-3): EAGVAQSPRYKIIEKRQSVAFWCNPISGHATLYWYQQILGQGPKLLIQFQNNGVVDDSQLPKDRFSAERLKGVDSTLKIQPAKLEDSAVYLCASNTRTSQRAGTQYFGPGTRLTVL.

This chain connects TRBV9 to TRBJ1-1, with TRBD1 identical over 10 bases. The CDR3 has 14 amino acids. Germline loops: CDR1 SGDLS, CDR2 YYNGEE. With V trimmed by 3 bases and J by 6 bases, 5 bases remained unmatched. CDR3: CASSARQGAAEAFF. In DNA, the CDR3 is TGTGCCAGCAGCGCCCGACAGGGGGCAGCTGAAGCTTTCTTT.

This chain uses TRBV5-1 with TRBJ1-1; 7 nucleotides line up with TRBD1. After removal of 3 bases from V and 1 base from J, the junction contained 12 bases not matched to a gene. This CDR3 spans 17 amino acids. Germline CDR1 and CDR2: SGHRS and YFSETQ. CDR3 nucleotide sequence: TGCGCCAGCAGCTACCAAGTTCTGACAGGGAAGAACACTGAAGCTTTCTTT. It is translated as CASSYQVLTGKNTEAFF.

This chain connects TRBV10-3 to TRBJ2-1, with TRBD1 matching over 10 bases. Unmatched junction bases numbered 19, after V lost 4 bases and J lost 10 bases. The CDR3 runs 18 residues. Per the germline V gene, CDR1 is ENHRY and CDR2 is SYGVKD. CDR3 coding DNA: TGTGCCATCAGTGCTGGACAGGGGGGAACGGTAGCGGGATGGGAGCAGTTCTTC. It codes for CAISAGQGGTVAGWEQFF.